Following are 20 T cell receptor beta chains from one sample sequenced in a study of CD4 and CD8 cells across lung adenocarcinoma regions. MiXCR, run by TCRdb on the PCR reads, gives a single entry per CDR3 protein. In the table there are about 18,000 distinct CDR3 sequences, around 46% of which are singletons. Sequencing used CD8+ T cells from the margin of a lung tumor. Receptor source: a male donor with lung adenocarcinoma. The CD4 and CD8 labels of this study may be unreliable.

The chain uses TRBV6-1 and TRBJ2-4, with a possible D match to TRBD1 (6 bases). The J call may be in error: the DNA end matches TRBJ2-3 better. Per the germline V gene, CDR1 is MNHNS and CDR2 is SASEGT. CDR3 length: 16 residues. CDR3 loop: CASSEAGPGAKDIQYF. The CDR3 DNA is TGTGCCAGCAGTGAAGCCGGGCCAGGGGCCAAAGATATTCAGTATTTT.

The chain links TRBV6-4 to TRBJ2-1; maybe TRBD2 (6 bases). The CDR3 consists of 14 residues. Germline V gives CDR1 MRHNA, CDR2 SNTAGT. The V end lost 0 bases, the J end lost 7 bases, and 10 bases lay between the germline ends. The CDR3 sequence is CASSDSVAGNEQFF. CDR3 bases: TGTGCCAGCAGTGACTCAGTGGCGGGGAATGAGCAGTTCTTC.

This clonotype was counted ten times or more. For the CDR3, the DNA is TGTGCCAGAAGCTTGGTAACTAGCTTCGACACCGGGGAGCTGTTTTTT. The encoded protein is CARSLVTSFDTGELFF. The rearrangement uses TRBV5-3 and TRBJ2-2; a possible D gene is TRBD2 (6 bases). TRBV5-3 is an open reading frame whose function is uncertain. V was trimmed by 0 bases and J by 3 bases, leaving 12 bases between them. The CDR3 is 16 amino acids.

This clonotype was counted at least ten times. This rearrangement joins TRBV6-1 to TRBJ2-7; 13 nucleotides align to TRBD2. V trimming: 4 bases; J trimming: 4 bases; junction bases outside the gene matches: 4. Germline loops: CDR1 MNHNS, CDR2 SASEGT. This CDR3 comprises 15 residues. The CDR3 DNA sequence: TGTGCCAGCAGTGCCGGACTAGCGGGAGTGTACGAGCAGTACTTC. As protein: CASSAGLAGVYEQYF.

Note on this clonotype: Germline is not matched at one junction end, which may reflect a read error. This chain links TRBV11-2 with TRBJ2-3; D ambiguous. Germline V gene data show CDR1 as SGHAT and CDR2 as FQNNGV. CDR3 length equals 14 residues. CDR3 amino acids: CASSVGRDPDTQYF. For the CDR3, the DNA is TGTGCCAGCAGCGTGGGCCGTGACCCAGATACGCAGTACTTT.

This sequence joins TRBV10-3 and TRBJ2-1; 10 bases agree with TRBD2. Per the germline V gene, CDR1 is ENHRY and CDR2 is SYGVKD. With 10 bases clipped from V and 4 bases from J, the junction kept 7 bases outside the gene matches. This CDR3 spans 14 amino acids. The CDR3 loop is CATRSGRDYNEQFF. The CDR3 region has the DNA TGTGCCACCCGGAGCGGGAGGGATTACAATGAGCAGTTCTTC.

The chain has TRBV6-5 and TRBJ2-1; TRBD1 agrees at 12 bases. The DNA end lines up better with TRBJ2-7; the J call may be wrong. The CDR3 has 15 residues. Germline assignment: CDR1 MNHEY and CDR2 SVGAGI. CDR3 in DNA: TGTGCCAGCAGTTTGGGGACAGGGGGCGCGTTCGAGCAGTACTTC. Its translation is CASSLGTGGAFEQYF.

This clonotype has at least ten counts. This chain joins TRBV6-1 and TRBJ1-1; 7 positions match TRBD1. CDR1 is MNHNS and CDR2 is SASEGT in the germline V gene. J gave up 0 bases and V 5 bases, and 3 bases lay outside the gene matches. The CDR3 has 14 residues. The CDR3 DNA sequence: TGTGCCAGCAGTCGACAGGGAATGAACACTGAAGCTTTCTTT. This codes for CASSRQGMNTEAFF.

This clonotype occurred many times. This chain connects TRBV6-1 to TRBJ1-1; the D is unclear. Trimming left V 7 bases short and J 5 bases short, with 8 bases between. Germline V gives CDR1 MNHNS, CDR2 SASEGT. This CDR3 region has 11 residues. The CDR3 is CASNRGTEAFF. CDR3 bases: TGTGCCAGCAACCGAGGTACTGAAGCTTTCTTT.

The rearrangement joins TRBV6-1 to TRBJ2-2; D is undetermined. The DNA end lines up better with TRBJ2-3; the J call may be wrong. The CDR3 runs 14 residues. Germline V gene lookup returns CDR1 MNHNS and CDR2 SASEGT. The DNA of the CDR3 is TGTGCCAGCAGTGAAGCTGTGGGCAGAGGTGAGCAGTATTTT. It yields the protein CASSEAVGRGEQYF.

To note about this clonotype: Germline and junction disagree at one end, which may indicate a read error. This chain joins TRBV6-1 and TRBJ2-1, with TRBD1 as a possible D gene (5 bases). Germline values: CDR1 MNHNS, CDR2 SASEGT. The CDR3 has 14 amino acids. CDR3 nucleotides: TGTGGCAGCAGGGTGCGCGGACCCACAAACATGCAGTTTTTT. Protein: CGSRVRGPTNMQFF.

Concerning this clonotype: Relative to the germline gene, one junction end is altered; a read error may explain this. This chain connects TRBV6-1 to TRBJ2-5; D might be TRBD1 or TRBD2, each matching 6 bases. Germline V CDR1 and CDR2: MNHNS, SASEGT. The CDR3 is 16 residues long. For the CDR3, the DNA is TGTGCCAGCAGTGAGCTCGGGGGCCGGGCCAAAGACACCCAGTACTTC. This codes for CASSELGGRAKDTQYF.

The DNA for the CDR3 is TGTGCCAGCAGTCCCCCGGGGGGTAACTATGGCTACACCTTC. It codes for CASSPPGGNYGYTF. V usage is TRBV12-3 or TRBV12-4 and J usage is TRBJ1-2; perhaps TRBD1 as D (5 bases). The CDR3 loop spans 14 amino acids. Trimming shortened V by 5 bases and J by 1 base, and 11 bases separated the two germline ends.

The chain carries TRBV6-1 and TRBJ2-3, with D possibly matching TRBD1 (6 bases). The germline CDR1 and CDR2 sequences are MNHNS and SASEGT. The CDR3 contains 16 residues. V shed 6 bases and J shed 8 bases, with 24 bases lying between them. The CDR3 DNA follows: TGTGCCAGCAGGGGCCTCGAGGGTGTGAGCAGGGGTACGCAGTATTTT. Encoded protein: CASRGLEGVSRGTQYF.

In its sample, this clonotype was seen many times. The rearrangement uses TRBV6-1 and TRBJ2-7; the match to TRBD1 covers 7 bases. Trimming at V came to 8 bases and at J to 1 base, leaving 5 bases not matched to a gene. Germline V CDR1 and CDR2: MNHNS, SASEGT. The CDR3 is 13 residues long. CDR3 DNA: TGTGCCAGCGGAATGACAGGGTCCTACGAGCAGTACTTC. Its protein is CASGMTGSYEQYF.

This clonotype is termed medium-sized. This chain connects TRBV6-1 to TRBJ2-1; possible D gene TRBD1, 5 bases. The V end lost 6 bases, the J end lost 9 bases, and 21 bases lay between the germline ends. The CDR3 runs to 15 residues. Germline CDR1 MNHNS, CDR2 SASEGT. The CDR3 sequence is CASREQAPSASEQFF. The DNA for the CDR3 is TGTGCCAGCAGGGAACAGGCTCCATCGGCCAGTGAGCAGTTCTTC.

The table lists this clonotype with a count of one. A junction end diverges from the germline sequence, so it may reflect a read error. CDR3 nucleotide sequence: TGTGCCAGCAGTGACAGCAGCGGGGCGCTGTTTTTT. Translation gives CASSDSSGALFF. This rearrangement joins TRBV6-1 to TRBJ2-2, with 7 bases aligning to TRBD2. Germline assignment: CDR1 MNHNS and CDR2 SASEGT. There are 12 residues in the CDR3.

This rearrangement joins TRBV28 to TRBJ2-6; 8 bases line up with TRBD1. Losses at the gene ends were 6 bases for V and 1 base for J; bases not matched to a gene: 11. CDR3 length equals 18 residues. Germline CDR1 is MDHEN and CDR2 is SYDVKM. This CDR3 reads CASRDRQGLGSGANVLTF. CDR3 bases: TGTGCCAGCAGGGACAGACAGGGGCTTGGGTCTGGGGCCAACGTCCTGACTTTC.

The CDR3 nucleotides are TGCAGTGCCGAGACTAGCGGGAGCTACGAGCAGTACTTC. Translated: CSAETSGSYEQYF. The J gene is TRBJ2-5, the V gene TRBV20-1; TRBD2 matches at 12 bases. The better agreement between TRBJ2-7 and the DNA end casts doubt on the J call. In germline, CDR1 is DFQATT, CDR2 SNEGSKA (reference sequence). The CDR3 is made up of 13 amino acids.

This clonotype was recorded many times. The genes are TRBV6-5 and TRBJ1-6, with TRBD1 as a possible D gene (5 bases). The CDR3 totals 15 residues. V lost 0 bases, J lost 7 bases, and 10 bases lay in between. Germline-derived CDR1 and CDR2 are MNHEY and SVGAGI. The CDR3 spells CASSYSGRANSPLHF. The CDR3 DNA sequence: TGTGCCAGCAGTTACTCGGGCAGGGCGAATTCACCCCTCCACTTT.